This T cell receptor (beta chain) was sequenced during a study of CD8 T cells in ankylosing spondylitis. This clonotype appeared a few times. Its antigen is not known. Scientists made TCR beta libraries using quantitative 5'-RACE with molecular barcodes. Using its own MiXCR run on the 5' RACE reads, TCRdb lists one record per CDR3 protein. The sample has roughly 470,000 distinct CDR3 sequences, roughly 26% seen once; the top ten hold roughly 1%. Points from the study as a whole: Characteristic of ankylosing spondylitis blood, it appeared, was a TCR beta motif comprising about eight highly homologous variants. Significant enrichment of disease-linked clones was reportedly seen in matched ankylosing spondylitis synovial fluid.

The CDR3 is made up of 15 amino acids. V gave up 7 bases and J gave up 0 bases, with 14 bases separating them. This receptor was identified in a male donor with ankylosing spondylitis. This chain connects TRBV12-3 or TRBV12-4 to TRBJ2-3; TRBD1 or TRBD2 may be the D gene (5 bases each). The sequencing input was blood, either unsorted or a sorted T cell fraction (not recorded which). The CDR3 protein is CASNRGGTSTDTQYF. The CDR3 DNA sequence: TGTGCCAGCAACCGTGGGGGAACTAGCACAGATACGCAGTATTTT.